Listed below are T cell receptor beta chains from one sample, sequenced in a study of blood T cell repertoires in COVID-19. Assay used: immunoSEQ multiplex PCR; TCRdb lists only in-frame clones, some missing. Found here are more than 70,000 clones, 60% to 85% of them singletons; the top ten hold over 9.5%. Sequencing input: peripheral blood. The receptors were gathered from a human donor in a cohort sampled during active COVID-19. The conserved cysteine and the conserved F or W are not part of the CDR3 here. Only part of the rows carry a size: once, few, many, or a class if the clone is expanded.

clone_size: NA; v_call: TRBV5-4; cdr3_length: 10; cdr3_aa: ASSSDRGEAF
clone_size: NA; v_call: TRBV6-5; cdr3_length: 12; cdr3_aa: ASRAGITNEKLF
clone_size: NA; v_call: TRBV18; cdr3_length: 15; cdr3_aa: ASSPLPRTGSSYEQY
clone_size: NA; v_call: TRBV11-3; cdr3_length: 13; cdr3_aa: ASSLGGSGPAEQY
clone_size: NA; v_call: TRBV2; cdr3_length: 11; cdr3_aa: ASSEFLRGEQF
clone_size: NA; v_call: TRBV6-2/TRBV6-3; cdr3_length: 17; cdr3_aa: ASSSPTPGWVQGQETQY
clone_size: NA; v_call: TRBV9; cdr3_length: 11; cdr3_aa: ASSLPGSAGYT
clone_size: few; v_call: TRBV18; cdr3_length: 10; cdr3_aa: ASSPGQDGYT
clone_size: NA; v_call: TRBV5-1; cdr3_length: 13; cdr3_aa: ASSLSGGYNSPLH
clone_size: NA; v_call: TRBV7-2; cdr3_length: 13; cdr3_aa: ASSPSPGHFYEQY
clone_size: NA; v_call: TRBV11-2; cdr3_length: 13; cdr3_aa: ASSSVGQGYEKLF
clone_size: once; v_call: TRBV7-2; cdr3_length: 14; cdr3_aa: ASSPRAGGTYNEQF
clone_size: NA; v_call: TRBV19; cdr3_length: 13; cdr3_aa: ASSDRGGADNEQF
clone_size: NA; v_call: TRBV5-1; cdr3_length: 13; cdr3_aa: ASSLIGQGPQGYT
clone_size: once; v_call: TRBV2; cdr3_length: 17; cdr3_aa: ASIGTSGGLHIDTDTQY
clone_size: NA; v_call: TRBV2; cdr3_length: 11; cdr3_aa: ASSDSLNTEAF
clone_size: NA; v_call: TRBV2; cdr3_length: 11; cdr3_aa: ASSKEGVSGAF
clone_size: few; v_call: TRBV29-1; cdr3_length: 11; cdr3_aa: SVAMASNQPQH
clone_size: NA; v_call: TRBV6-5; cdr3_length: 11; cdr3_aa: ASKALQDTEAF
clone_size: NA; v_call: TRBV30; cdr3_length: 12; cdr3_aa: AWSEDTTGYEQY
clone_size: NA; v_call: TRBV7-9; cdr3_length: 13; cdr3_aa: ASSRMGPMNTEAF
clone_size: NA; v_call: TRBV5-1; cdr3_length: 12; cdr3_aa: ASIGVAGGEGYT
clone_size: NA; v_call: TRBV7-2; cdr3_length: 12; cdr3_aa: ASSVAGTLETQY
clone_size: NA; v_call: TRBV28; cdr3_length: 14; cdr3_aa: ASSSTQRTGYYGYT
clone_size: NA; v_call: TRBV15; cdr3_length: 12; cdr3_aa: ATSRGTRLETQY
clone_size: NA; v_call: TRBV7-8; cdr3_length: 13; cdr3_aa: ASSFGTGYAGELF
clone_size: NA; v_call: TRBV7-3; cdr3_length: 14; cdr3_aa: ASSLNSGQGSDTQY